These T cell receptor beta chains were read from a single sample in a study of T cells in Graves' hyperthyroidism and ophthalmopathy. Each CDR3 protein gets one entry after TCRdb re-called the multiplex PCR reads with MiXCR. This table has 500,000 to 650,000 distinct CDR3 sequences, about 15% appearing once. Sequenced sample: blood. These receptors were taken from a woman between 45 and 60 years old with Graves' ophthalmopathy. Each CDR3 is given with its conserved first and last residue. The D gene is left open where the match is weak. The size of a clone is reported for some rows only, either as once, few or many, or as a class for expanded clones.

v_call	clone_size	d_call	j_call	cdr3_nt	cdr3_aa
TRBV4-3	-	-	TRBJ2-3	TGCGCCAGCAGCCAATTCTTTCGCGGGAGCACAGATACGCAGTATTTT	CASSQFFRGSTDTQYF
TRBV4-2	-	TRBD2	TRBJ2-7	TGTGCCAGCAGCCAATCGACTAGCCTGAGCTCCTACGAGCAGTACTTC	CASSQSTSLSSYEQYF
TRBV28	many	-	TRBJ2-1	TGTGCCAGCAGCCGTCAACAGCGTAAGGATGAGCAGTTCTTC	CASSRQQRKDEQFF
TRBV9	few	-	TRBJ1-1	TGTGCCAGCAGCGTAGACGGGGCCTCGTGGGCTTTCTTT	CASSVDGASWAFF
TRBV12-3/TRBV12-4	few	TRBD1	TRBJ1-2	TGTGCCAGCAGCCCGGGACAGGTCTATGGCTACACCTTC	CASSPGQVYGYTF
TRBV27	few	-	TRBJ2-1	TGTGCCAGCAACGTACTAGGTAACAATGAGCAGTTCTTC	CASNVLGNNEQFF
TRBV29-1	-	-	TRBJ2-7	TGCAGCGTTAGACTCCCTCCTGGGTCCTACGAGCAGTACTTC	CSVRLPPGSYEQYF
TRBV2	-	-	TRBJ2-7	TGTGCCAGCGGATGGTTTGGACAGAGTTCCTACGAGCAGTACTTC	CASGWFGQSSYEQYF
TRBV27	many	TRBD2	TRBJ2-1	TGTGCCAGCAGTCCGCCGACTAGCAGGACCGGATACAATGAGCAGTTCTTC	CASSPPTSRTGYNEQFF
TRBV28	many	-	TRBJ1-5	TGTGCCAGCAGTTTACCTCCTGAGGGTGTCCAGCCCCAGCATTTT	CASSLPPEGVQPQHF
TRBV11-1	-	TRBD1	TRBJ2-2	TGTGCCAGCAGCTTAGTGGAGGCGGGGACAGGGAACACCGGGGAGCTGTTTTTT	CASSLVEAGTGNTGELFF
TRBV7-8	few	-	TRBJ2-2	TGTGCCAGCAGCTTTCGGCGACTTAACACCGGGGAGCTGTTTTTT	CASSFRRLNTGELFF
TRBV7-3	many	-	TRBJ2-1	TGTGCCAGCAGCTCAAAACTAACAGGGTCGGTTGAGCAGTTCTTC	CASSSKLTGSVEQFF
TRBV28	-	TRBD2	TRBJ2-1	TGTGCCAGCAGTTCCCTAGGCGGGAGAGAAAGCAATGAGCAGTTCTTC	CASSSLGGRESNEQFF
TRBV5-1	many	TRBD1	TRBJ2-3	TGCGCCAGCAGCTTGGGGACAGGGGGCGCCGGCACAGATACGCAGTATTTT	CASSLGTGGAGTDTQYF
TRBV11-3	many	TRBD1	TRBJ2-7	TGTGCCAGCGGACGGACAGGGCGCGAGCAGTACTTC	CASGRTGREQYF
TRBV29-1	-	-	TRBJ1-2	TGCAGCGTTGAGGGGGTATATGGCTACACCTTC	CSVEGVYGYTF
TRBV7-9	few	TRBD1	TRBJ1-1	TGTGCCAGCAGCTTTACCGGGACAGAGAACACTGAAGCTTTCTTT	CASSFTGTENTEAFF
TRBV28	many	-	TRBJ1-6	TGTGCCAGCAGTTTCGGCGGGGGTCGTTTTTCACCCCTCCACTTT	CASSFGGGRFSPLHF
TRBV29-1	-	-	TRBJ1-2	TGCAGCGTTGACAGTGGCTATGGCTACACCTTC	CSVDSGYGYTF
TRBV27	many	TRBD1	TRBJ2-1	TGTGCCAGCAGTCCTCGGACAGGTCGGCGTGCATACAATGAGCAGTTCTTC	CASSPRTGRRAYNEQFF
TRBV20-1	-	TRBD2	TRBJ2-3	TGCAGTGCTAGAGATTTGGGGGAGGGCCAAATTAAAGATACGCAGTATTTT	CSARDLGEGQIKDTQYF
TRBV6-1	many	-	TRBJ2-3	TGTGCCAGCGAAAGAGGAGGTAGCACAGATACGCAGTATTTT	CASERGGSTDTQYF
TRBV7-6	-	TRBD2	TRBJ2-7	TGTGCCAGCAGCTTAGAACTAGCGGGAAACTTAGGCGAGCAGTACTTC	CASSLELAGNLGEQYF
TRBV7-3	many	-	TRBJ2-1	TGTGCCAGCAGCCCCCACATAGGCCGTGAGCAGTTCTTC	CASSPHIGREQFF
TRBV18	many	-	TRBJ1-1	TGTGCCAGCAGTCCCTCGACCGTGAACACTGAAGCTTTCTTT	CASSPSTVNTEAFF
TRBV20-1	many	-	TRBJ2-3	TGCAGTGCTAGAGATAAAGGCGGAGATACGCAGTATTTT	CSARDKGGDTQYF
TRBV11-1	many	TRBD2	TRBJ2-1	TGTGCCAGCAGCTTAGAAACGGGAGGGAACAATGAGCAGTTCTTC	CASSLETGGNNEQFF
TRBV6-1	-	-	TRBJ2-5	TGTGCCAGCAGGTTTAGCCAAGAGACCCAGTACTTC	CASRFSQETQYF
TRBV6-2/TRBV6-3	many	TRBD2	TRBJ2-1	TGTGCCAGCAGGACTAGCGGGAGGGCCAATGAGCAGTTCTTC	CASRTSGRANEQFF
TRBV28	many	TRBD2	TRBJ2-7	TGTGCCAGCTACAATTGGGGCAGTCGGACTAGCGGAAACTACGAGCAGTACTTC	CASYNWGSRTSGNYEQYF
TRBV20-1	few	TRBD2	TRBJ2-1	TGCAGTGGTAGCGGGAGAATGAATGAGCAGTTCTTC	CSGSGRMNEQFF